The source of this TCR beta chain is a study of shared clonotypes between healthy human individuals. Broader study findings: Naive CD4 clonotypes were shared across several donors at about 5%. Blood was the only sampled material, and tissue repertoires likely differ.

In regard to this clone: Antigen: not known.

Produced via immunoSEQ multiplex PCR; TCRdb's table is partial and in-frame only. The sample consists of 950,000 to 1,300,000 clones, about 75% of them appearing once. This CDR3 is built from 13 residues. With 5 bases removed from V and 8 bases from J, the gap between germline ends came to 12 bases. Germline assignment: CDR1 KGHSH and CDR2 LQKENI. The chain uses TRBV18 and TRBJ1-4; possibly TRBD1 for D (5 bases). The clonotype comes from a man younger than 35 in good health. The specimen was memory CD4+ T cells sorted from blood. Subset specified: CD45RA-negative fraction. This chain's CDR3 is CASSRGAGEKLFF. In DNA, the CDR3 is TGTGCCAGCTCAAGAGGGGCAGGGGAAAAACTGTTTTTT.